Presented here are 29 T cell receptor beta chains from one specimen sequenced in a study of T cell responses to AZD1222 COVID-19 vaccine. The table came from immunoSEQ multiplex PCR; TCRdb's copy has only in-frame clones and leaves some out. The top ten hold approximately 1.5% of the sample, which has 150,000 or so clones, roughly 91% seen once. The sequencing here drew on peripheral blood, taken on day 0 of AZD1222 vaccination. These receptors all stem from an adult in good health.

This clone turned up a few times. The chain employs TRBV27 and TRBJ1-1, with TRBD1 matching 7 bases. Germline V gene lookup returns CDR1 MNHEY and CDR2 SMNVEV (reference sequence). The CDR3 runs 13 residues. V shed 8 bases, J shed 10 bases, and the junction held 13 bases outside the gene matches. CDR3 region: CASQDRLQRRAFF. CDR3 sequence (DNA): TGTGCCAGCCAGGACAGGCTTCAGAGAAGAGCTTTCTTT.

The chain joins TRBV19 to TRBJ1-1, with TRBD1 as a possible D gene (5 bases). CDR1 and CDR2 (germline): LNHDA, SQIVND (reference sequence). V lost 7 bases and J lost 1, with 19 bases in between. The CDR3 length is 16 residues. CDR3 bases: TGTGCCAGTACCACGTGGGGGATCGGAGGGAACACTGAAGCTTTCTTT. Encoded protein: CASTTWGIGGNTEAFF. Looking up the rest from reference TRBV19 and TRBJ1-1 gives the full variable domain: DGGITQSPKYLFRKEGQNVTLSCEQNLNHDAMYWYRQDPGQGLRLIYYSQIVNDFQKGDIAEGYSVSREKKESFPLTVTSAQKNPTAFYLCASTTWGIGGNTEAFFGQGTRLTVV.

The J gene is TRBJ2-7, the V gene TRBV10-2; 7 nucleotides agree with TRBD2. V dropped 6 bases and J dropped 1; count of bases not matched to a gene: 3. The germline CDR1 and CDR2 sequences are WSHSY and SAAADI. The CDR3 has 13 residues. The CDR3 region is CASRNSGSYEQYF. For the CDR3, the DNA is TGCGCCAGCAGAAATAGCGGGTCCTACGAGCAGTACTTC.

The genes are TRBV28 and TRBJ1-1; D not resolved. Trimming removed 6 bases at V and 1 base at J, with 9 bases between. This CDR3 spans 13 amino acids. Germline V gene sequence: CDR1 MDHEN, CDR2 SYDVKM. As DNA, the CDR3 is TGTGCCAGCAGACGCTATGGGAACACTGAAGCTTTCTTT. This gives the protein CASRRYGNTEAFF. The whole variable domain, filled in from reference TRBV28 and TRBJ1-1, reads DVKVTQSSRYLVKRTGEKVFLECVQDMDHENMFWYRQDPGLGLRLIYFSYDVKMKEKGDIPEGYSVSREKKERFSLILESASTNQTSMYLCASRRYGNTEAFFGQGTRLTVV.

The genes are TRBV19 and TRBJ2-1; TRBD1 aligns across 7 bases. This CDR3 has 13 residues. Germline V CDR1 and CDR2: LNHDA, SQIVND (reference sequence). J was trimmed by 4 bases and V by 4 bases; bases with no gene match: 1. CDR3 sequence: CASSTDRYNEQFF. The DNA of the CDR3 is TGTGCCAGTAGTACGGACAGGTACAATGAGCAGTTCTTC.

This clone was found once. The chain employs TRBV27 and TRBJ2-1; tentatively, D is TRBD2 (7 bases). The CDR3 totals 14 residues. V lost 4 bases to trimming and J lost 5 bases, with 12 bases between them. CDR1 and CDR2 (germline): MNHEY, SMNVEV (reference sequence). CDR3 in amino acids: CASSSGGPDNEQFF. CDR3 coding DNA: TGTGCCAGCAGTTCCGGGGGGCCAGACAATGAGCAGTTCTTC.

This clone appeared a single time. The CDR3 spells CASSRDRENQPQHF. The CDR3 region has the DNA TGTGCCAGCAGCCGGGACAGGGAAAACCAGCCCCAGCATTTT. The J gene is TRBJ1-5, the V gene TRBV7-9; 9 nucleotides agree with TRBD1. V dropped 5 bases and J dropped 7; count of bases not matched to a gene: 6. The CDR3 spans 14 residues. CDR1 and CDR2 from the germline V gene are SEHNR and FQNEAQ (reference sequence).

This sequence joins TRBV19 and TRBJ2-5, with D possibly called TRBD1 or TRBD2 (6 bases each). The CDR3 has 13 residues. In germline, CDR1 is LNHDA, CDR2 SQIVND (reference sequence). V was clipped by 6 bases and J by 5 bases, with 13 bases between them. The CDR3 protein is CASSGGPRETQYF. CDR3 coding DNA: TGTGCCAGTAGCGGGGGCCCTAGGGAGACCCAGTACTTC.

The chain links TRBV4-3 to TRBJ2-7; maybe TRBD2 (6 bases). The germline V and J ends were trimmed by 3 bases and 7 bases, with 16 bases remaining between them. CDR3 size: 14 residues. CDR1 LGHNA and CDR2 YSLEER come from the germline V gene. The CDR3 DNA is TGCGCCAGCAGCCACACCCTCCGACTAGGTGAGCAGTACTTC. Amino acid sequence: CASSHTLRLGEQYF.

The V gene is TRBV7-2, the J gene TRBJ2-5; the D gene is possibly TRBD2 (6 bases). Germline loops: CDR1 SGHTA, CDR2 FQGNSA. The CDR3 is 14 amino acids. V was cut by 6 bases and J by 0 bases, with 11 bases left in between. For the CDR3, the DNA is TGTGCCAGCAGTTCGGGACTGCACCAAGAGACCCAGTACTTC. This encodes CASSSGLHQETQYF.

CDR3 loop: CASSIGPGNTIYF. The DNA of the CDR3 is TGTGCCAGCAGCATTGGGCCTGGAAACACCATATATTTT. This rearrangement joins TRBV6-5 to TRBJ1-3; D gene uncertain. CDR1 is MNHEY and CDR2 is SVGAGI in the germline V gene. Trimming took off 6 bases at V and 2 bases at J, with 8 bases between the two ends. The CDR3 sequence is 13 residues long.

This chain joins TRBV19 and TRBJ2-2; TRBD2 matches at 11 bases. Germline V CDR1 and CDR2: LNHDA, SQIVND (reference sequence). This CDR3 region has 19 residues. V gave up 3 bases and J gave up 1 base; unmatched junction bases: 10. CDR3 DNA: TGTGCCAGTAGTATTTTCAATATGGGACTAGCGGAGAACACCGGGGAGCTGTTTTTT. Protein product: CASSIFNMGLAENTGELFF.

The chain is built from TRBV11-3 and TRBJ2-1; D is ambiguous. Per germline, CDR1 SGHNT and CDR2 YENEEA. The CDR3 totals 16 residues. V shed 3 bases and J shed 0 bases, with 12 bases lying between them. CDR3 amino acids: CASSLGDLSSYNEQFF. In DNA, the CDR3 is TGTGCCAGCAGCTTGGGCGACCTGAGCTCCTACAATGAGCAGTTCTTC. Using reference TRBV11-3 and TRBJ2-1 for the parts outside the CDR3, the full variable domain is EAGVVQSPRYKIIEKKQPVAFWCNPISGHNTLYWYLQNLGQGPELLIRYENEEAVDDSQLPKDRFSAERLKGVDSTLKIQPAELGDSAVYLCASSLGDLSSYNEQFFGPGTRLTVL.

This chain uses TRBV7-9 with TRBJ2-7, with D perhaps matching TRBD2 (5 bases). Germline assignment: CDR1 SEHNR and CDR2 FQNEAQ (reference sequence). V gave up 6 bases and J gave up 2 bases, with 11 bases separating them. The CDR3 has 13 amino acids. The CDR3 DNA reads TGTGCCAGCAGTCCGGGGAGCGCCTACGAGCAGTACTTC. Translation: CASSPGSAYEQYF. Supplemented by reference TRBV7-9 and TRBJ2-7, the full variable domain reads DTGVSQNPRHKITKRGQNVTFRCDPISEHNRLYWYRQTLGQGPEFLTYFQNEAQLEKSRLLSDRFSAERPKGSFSTLEIQRTEQGDSAMYLCASSPGSAYEQYFGPGTRLTVT.

This chain joins TRBV7-2 and TRBJ2-7, with 11 bases lining up with TRBD1. CDR3 length equals 15 residues. CDR1 and CDR2 (germline): SGHTA, FQGNSA. Losses at the gene ends were 3 bases for V and 2 bases for J; bases not matched to a gene: 3. The CDR3 loop is CASSFQDRGPYEQYF. The CDR3 DNA reads TGTGCCAGCAGCTTTCAGGACAGGGGGCCCTACGAGCAGTACTTC. Filled out from reference TRBV7-2 and TRBJ2-7, the complete variable domain reads GAGVSQSPSNKVTEKGKDVELRCDPISGHTALYWYRQSLGQGLEFLIYFQGNSAPDKSGLPSDRFSAERTGGSVSTLTIQRTQQEDSAVYLCASSFQDRGPYEQYFGPGTRLTVT.

The chain uses TRBV28 and TRBJ1-4; TRBD1 is a possible D gene (5 bases). The V and J ends lost 2 bases and 0 bases respectively, with 10 bases between them. Germline V gives CDR1 MDHEN, CDR2 SYDVKM. The CDR3 has 16 amino acids. The CDR3 loop reads CASSLGIRATNEKLFF. The CDR3 DNA reads TGTGCCAGCAGTTTAGGGATCAGGGCAACTAATGAAAAACTGTTTTTT.

J is TRBJ2-1 and V is TRBV18; 9 bases fit TRBD1. From germline, CDR1 is KGHSH and CDR2 LQKENI. V trimming: 6 bases; J trimming: 7 bases; junction bases outside the gene matches: 10. This CDR3 comprises 15 residues. CDR3 DNA: TGTGCCAGCTCGCTAACCGGGACAGGGCAGAATGAGCAGTTCTTC. Translated: CASSLTGTGQNEQFF.

This chain's CDR3 is CASRAGTSGTYEQYF. The DNA of the CDR3 is TGCGCCAGCAGGGCCGGGACTAGCGGCACCTACGAGCAGTACTTC. The V and J genes are TRBV5-1 and TRBJ2-7; TRBD2 matches at 11 bases. The V gene end was trimmed by 5 bases and the J gene end by 2 bases; junction bases not matched to a gene: 6. Looked up from germline, CDR1 is SGHRS and CDR2 is YFSETQ. This CDR3 region has 15 residues.

The V gene is TRBV18, the J gene TRBJ1-4, with 9 bases aligning to TRBD1. The CDR3 contains 16 residues. Per the germline V gene, CDR1 is KGHSH and CDR2 is LQKENI. Germline trimming cut 5 bases from V and 0 bases from J; bases unmatched to any gene: 4. Here the CDR3 DNA reads TGTGCCAGCTCAAAGGGACAGGGAGCAACTAATGAAAAACTGTTTTTT. It is translated as CASSKGQGATNEKLFF.

The chain carries TRBV2 and TRBJ1-5; 7 bases align to TRBD1. Trimming removed 7 bases from V and 5 bases from J; junction bases left unmatched: 2. Germline V gene lookup returns CDR1 SNHLY and CDR2 FYNNEI. CDR3 length: 12 amino acids. This chain's CDR3 is CASTRGDQPQHF. In nucleotides, the CDR3 is TGTGCCAGCACCAGGGGGGATCAGCCCCAGCATTTT.

The V and J genes are TRBV6-4 and TRBJ1-1; 7 nucleotides align to TRBD1. The V segment lost 0 bases and the J segment 5 bases; nucleotides outside the gene matches: 9. CDR3 size: 16 residues. Looked up from germline, CDR1 is MRHNA and CDR2 is SNTAGT. CDR3 sequence: CASSDSKAGGRTEAFF. CDR3 bases: TGTGCCAGCAGTGACTCGAAAGCAGGGGGAAGGACTGAAGCTTTCTTT.

The V call is TRBV7-3, the J call TRBJ2-3; perhaps TRBD2 as D (6 bases). With 0 bases removed from V and 4 bases from J, the gap between germline ends came to 11 bases. The CDR3 loop spans 15 amino acids. Germline assignment: CDR1 SGHTA and CDR2 FQGTGA. CDR3 loop: CASSLTGLAPDTQYF. As DNA, the CDR3 is TGTGCCAGCAGCTTAACGGGTCTAGCGCCAGATACGCAGTATTTT.

This chain joins TRBV25-1 and TRBJ1-2, with a possible D match to TRBD1 (5 bases). The CDR3 spans 11 residues. The germline CDR1 and CDR2 sequences are MGHDK and SYGVNS. Trimming took 4 bases from V and 8 from J, leaving 8 bases between them. As DNA, the CDR3 is TGTGCCAGCAGTGGGGGCCACGGCTACACCTTC. As protein: CASSGGHGYTF.

The V and J genes are TRBV27 and TRBJ2-2; D is undetermined. The CDR3 is 14 amino acids. Per the germline V gene, CDR1 is MNHEY and CDR2 is SMNVEV (reference sequence). V was pared by 3 bases and J by 1 base, with 6 bases between. CDR3 sequence: CASSLLWNTGELFF. CDR3 sequence (DNA): TGTGCCAGCAGTTTGTTGTGGAACACCGGGGAGCTGTTTTTT.

The rearrangement uses TRBV19 and TRBJ1-4, with D tentatively TRBD1 (5 bases). The V gene lost 10 bases and the J gene lost 2 bases, with 14 bases spanning the gap. This CDR3 comprises 14 residues. Germline CDR1 is LNHDA and CDR2 is SQIVND (reference sequence). CDR3 sequence: CATKIGATNEKLFF. The DNA for the CDR3 is TGTGCCACGAAGATCGGGGCGACTAATGAAAAACTGTTTTTT.

This chain connects TRBV5-1 to TRBJ1-2; 7 positions match TRBD1. Trimming took 6 bases from V and 0 from J; bases not matched to a gene: 14. Germline CDR1 reads SGHRS; CDR2 reads YFSETQ. The CDR3 is 17 residues long. CDR3 sequence reads: CASTPFGTAYSNYGYTF. CDR3 sequence (DNA): TGCGCCAGCACGCCGTTCGGGACAGCCTACTCTAACTATGGCTACACCTTC.

This chain connects TRBV7-8 to TRBJ2-7; D is unresolved. The V gene's germline CDR1 is SGHVS and CDR2 FQNEAQ. The CDR3 consists of 11 residues. Trimming took 7 bases from V and 7 from J, leaving 11 bases between them. The CDR3 sequence is CASTSFEEQYF. The CDR3 nucleotides are TGTGCCAGCACCTCCTTTGAGGAGCAGTACTTC.

The V call is TRBV28, the J call TRBJ1-5; 8 nucleotides align to TRBD1. Unmatched junction bases numbered 9, after V lost 6 bases and J lost 2 bases. Germline CDR1 MDHEN, CDR2 SYDVKM. The CDR3 covers 16 residues. CDR3 sequence reads: CASSSSQGARNQPQHF. CDR3 bases: TGTGCCAGCAGCTCTTCTCAGGGGGCTCGCAATCAGCCCCAGCATTTT.

The J gene is TRBJ2-3, the V gene TRBV14; 12 nucleotides line up with TRBD2. The CDR3 covers 17 residues. The J segment lost 1 base and the V segment lost 1 base, leaving 3 bases of the junction unmatched. Germline V gives CDR1 SGHDN, CDR2 FVKESK. The CDR3 DNA reads TGTGCCAGCAGCCAAGGCTCTAGCGGGAGGGGCACAGATACGCAGTATTTT. This codes for CASSQGSSGRGTDTQYF.